The source of this TCR beta chain is a study of blood T cell dynamics during melanoma immunotherapy. Study information: Patients with metastatic melanoma got pembrolizumab or nivolumab-ipilimumab as first-line care.

Libraries were prepared by immunoSEQ multiplex PCR; TCRdb keeps only in-frame clonotypes and omits some of them. Of 15,000 to 20,000 clones in the sample, approximately 90% were seen once. The sample's time point: pre-treatment baseline. One draw preceded checkpoint blockade; another followed its first cycle at week 3. Disease control meant complete response, partial response or stable disease at 12 weeks. CDR1 SGHTA and CDR2 FQGNSA come from the germline V gene. This CDR3 has 17 residues. V was clipped by 3 bases and J by 7 bases; unmatched bases: 15. V usage is TRBV7-2 and J usage is TRBJ2-5, with 9 nucleotides matching TRBD2. Source: blood, taken from a patient treated with checkpoint blockade. This TCR came from a human donor with melanoma. CDR3 DNA sequence: TGTGCCAGCAGCTTGAGGGCGGCGGGGGGGCCCCCGGGGACCCAGTACTTC. Protein sequence: CASSLRAAGGPPGTQYF.